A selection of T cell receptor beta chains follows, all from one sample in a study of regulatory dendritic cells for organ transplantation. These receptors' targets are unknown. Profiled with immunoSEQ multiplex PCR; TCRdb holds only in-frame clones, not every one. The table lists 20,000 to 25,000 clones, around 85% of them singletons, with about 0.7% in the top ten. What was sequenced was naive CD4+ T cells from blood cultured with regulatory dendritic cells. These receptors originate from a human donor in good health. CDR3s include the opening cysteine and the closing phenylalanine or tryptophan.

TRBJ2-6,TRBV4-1,CASSQSTRPGANVLTF
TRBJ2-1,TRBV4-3,CASSQDAPGGPDEQFF
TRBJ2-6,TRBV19,CASSIDRALSGANVLTF
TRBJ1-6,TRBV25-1,CASSRASYNSPLHF
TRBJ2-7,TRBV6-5,CASSYSGLEYEQYF
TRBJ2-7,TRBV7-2,CASSPPSYEQYF
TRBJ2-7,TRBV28,CASSPPSTGGYEQYF
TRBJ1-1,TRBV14,CASREDQAPNTEAFF
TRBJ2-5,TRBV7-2,CASIGGAIQETQYF
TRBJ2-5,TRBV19,CASSISMVLETQYF
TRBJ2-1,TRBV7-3,CASSLTRPKNYNEQFF
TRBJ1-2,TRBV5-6,CASSPRLGGSYGYTF
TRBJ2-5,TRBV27,CASSGLAGGPGEETQYF
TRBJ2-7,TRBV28,CASHRQGASFEQYF
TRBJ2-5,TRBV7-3,CASTSPRLPNQETQYF
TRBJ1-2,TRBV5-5,CASSPTGPEGVYGYTF
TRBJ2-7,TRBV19,CASGVGAGHYYEQYF
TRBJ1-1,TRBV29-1,CSAKGSGGYAEAFF
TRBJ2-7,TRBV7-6,CASSQGLGPNYEQYF
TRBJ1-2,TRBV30,CAWSVRTVYGYTF
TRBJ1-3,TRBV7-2,CASSFSITLSGNTIYF
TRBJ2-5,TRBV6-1,CASSGGRTQETQYF
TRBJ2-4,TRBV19,CASSRTAENIQYF
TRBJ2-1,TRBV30,CAWSGRGNEQFF
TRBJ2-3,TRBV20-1,CSATGTDTQYF
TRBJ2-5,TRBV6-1,CAGNSGSLQETQYF
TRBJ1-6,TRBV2,CASSVGGTSNSPLHF
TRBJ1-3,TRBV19,CASSISQRNTIYF
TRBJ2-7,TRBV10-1,CASSAGSTARYEQYF
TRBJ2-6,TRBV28,CASRVLGGISGANVLTF
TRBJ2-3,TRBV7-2,CASSPDLRSDTQYF
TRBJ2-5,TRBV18,CASSPQQGLVETQYF